The 13 T cell receptor beta chains below were found in one sample sequenced in a study of blood T cell repertoires in COVID-19. Assay used: immunoSEQ multiplex PCR; TCRdb lists only in-frame clones, some missing. Of about 200,000 clones listed, 65% to 85% are singletons. The sequenced material came from peripheral blood. The receptors were sampled from a woman of 80 years or more with acute or convalescent COVID-19.

V is TRBV15 and J is TRBJ1-2, with 8 bases matching TRBD1. The CDR3 has 15 residues. Germline CDR1 is LNHNV and CDR2 is YYDKDF (reference sequence). V trimming: 3 bases; J trimming: 8 bases; junction bases outside the gene matches: 11. The CDR3 loop reads CATSSGQGLEVGYTF. CDR3 bases: TGTGCCACCAGCAGTGGACAGGGTTTGGAAGTCGGCTACACCTTC.

The rearrangement links TRBV11-2 to TRBJ2-5; tentatively, D is TRBD1 (6 bases). This CDR3 has 15 residues. The germline V gene has CDR1 SGHAT and CDR2 FQNNGV. The V and J ends lost 4 bases and 2 bases respectively, with 14 bases between them. The CDR3 loop reads CASSSARGRQETQYF. CDR3 coding DNA: TGTGCCAGCAGCTCCGCTAGGGGGAGACAAGAGACCCAGTACTTC.

This chain uses TRBV4-1 with TRBJ2-4; TRBD1 matches 8 bases. There are 16 residues in the CDR3. From germline, CDR1 is MGHRA and CDR2 YSYEKL. Trimming took 2 bases from V and 9 from J; bases not matched to a gene: 12. The CDR3 protein is CASSQYPGQGQSIQYF. The CDR3 nucleotides read TGCGCCAGCAGCCAATACCCTGGACAGGGTCAGTCCATTCAGTACTTC.

The chain is built from TRBV10-3 and TRBJ2-7, with D possibly being TRBD2 (6 bases). CDR3 length equals 13 residues. V lost 8 bases and J 3 bases, leaving 14 bases between the germline ends. Germline loops: CDR1 ENHRY, CDR2 SYGVKD. The CDR3: CAIAASDFYEQYF. In DNA, the CDR3 is TGTGCCATCGCCGCTAGCGACTTCTACGAGCAGTACTTC.

The chain carries TRBV5-8 and TRBJ2-3, with 11 positions matching TRBD2. The ends lost 2 bases at V and 3 bases at J; junction bases unmatched: 5. CDR3 length: 16 residues. Germline V lookup: CDR1 SGHTS, CDR2 YDEGEE. This chain's CDR3 is CASSLRLAGWTDTQYF. CDR3 bases: TGTGCCAGCAGCTTACGACTAGCGGGATGGACAGATACGCAGTATTTT. Complete variable domain (other parts from reference TRBV5-8 and TRBJ2-3): EAGVTQSPTHLIKTRGQQATLRCSPISGHTSVYWYQQALGLGLQFLLWYDEGEERNRGNFPPRFSGRQFPNYSSELNVNALELEDSALYLCASSLRLAGWTDTQYFGPGTRLTVL.

The chain carries TRBV10-3 and TRBJ2-5; D is perhaps TRBD1 (6 bases). This CDR3 is built from 15 residues. V was cut by 6 bases and J by 5 bases, with 19 bases left in between. CDR1 and CDR2 (germline): ENHRY, SYGVKD. CDR3: CAISQGGRLEETQYF. As DNA, the CDR3 is TGTGCCATCAGCCAAGGGGGACGCCTAGAGGAGACCCAGTACTTC.

The chain links TRBV10-2 to TRBJ1-5; possible D gene TRBD1, 6 bases. Germline V lookup: CDR1 WSHSY, CDR2 SAAADI. V gave up 3 bases and J gave up 6 bases, with 12 bases separating them. The CDR3 has 14 residues. CDR3 coding DNA: TGCGCCAGCAGTGAAGCAGGGGAGGGTCAGCCCCAGCATTTT. Residues: CASSEAGEGQPQHF.

The gene calls are TRBV4-2 and TRBJ1-2, with 7 bases that match TRBD1. Looked up from germline, CDR1 is LGHNA and CDR2 is YNFKEQ. With V trimmed by 2 bases and J by 8 bases, 8 bases remained unmatched. The CDR3 spans 14 residues. Here the CDR3 reads CASSQPDREYGYTF. DNA of the CDR3: TGTGCCAGCAGCCAACCTGACAGGGAATACGGCTACACCTTC.

The V and J genes are TRBV6-5 and TRBJ1-2; D may be TRBD1 (6 bases). There are 12 residues in the CDR3. Germline CDR1 is MNHEY and CDR2 is SVGAGI. Trimming shortened V by 5 bases and J by 6 bases, and 10 bases separated the two germline ends. CDR3 coding DNA: TGTGCCAGCAGTCGCAGGGGAAATGGCTACACCTTC. Its translation is CASSRRGNGYTF.

The chain carries TRBV18 and TRBJ2-5; TRBD2 agrees at 8 bases. CDR3 size: 17 residues. Trimming removed 1 base from V and 0 bases from J; junction bases left unmatched: 7. Germline lookup yields CDR1 KGHSH and CDR2 LQKENI. The CDR3 reads CASSPLATSGNQETQYF. The CDR3 DNA sequence: TGTGCCAGCTCACCACTGGCCACTAGCGGAAACCAAGAGACCCAGTACTTC.

This chain connects TRBV7-9 to TRBJ1-2, with a tentative D call TRBD1 (5 bases). CDR3 length: 14 residues. V was shortened by 5 bases and J by 2 bases, with 12 bases between the two germline ends. Germline V gene data show CDR1 as SEHNR and CDR2 as FQNEAQ (reference sequence). This CDR3 is CASSGQLYNYGYTF. The CDR3 DNA sequence: TGTGCCAGCAGCGGACAATTGTACAACTATGGCTACACCTTC.

The chain recombines TRBV11-1 with TRBJ2-5, with 7 bases aligning to TRBD1. The CDR3 extends over 14 amino acids. The ends lost 5 bases at V and 4 bases at J; junction bases unmatched: 7. The germline V gene has CDR1 SGHAT and CDR2 FQDESV (reference sequence). CDR3 in amino acids: CASSPTGRGETQYF. The CDR3 nucleotides read TGTGCCAGCAGCCCGACAGGGCGCGGAGAGACCCAGTACTTC.

This chain joins TRBV2 and TRBJ2-3, with a tentative D call TRBD2 (6 bases). The germline V gene has CDR1 SNHLY and CDR2 FYNNEI. V was shortened by 2 bases and J by 6 bases, with 18 bases between the two germline ends. The CDR3 is 16 residues long. CDR3: CASSERGVTSRDTQYF. CDR3 in DNA: TGTGCCAGCAGTGAACGCGGGGTGACGTCCAGGGATACGCAGTATTTT.